This TCR beta chain was found in a study of T cells in Graves' hyperthyroidism and ophthalmopathy (dated by TCRdb to the late 2010s). A note on the overall study: Peripheral blood samples were taken at the time of initial diagnosis, prior to any treatment. Following sampling, methimazole starting at 30 mg daily was given to hyperthyroidism patients, and high-dose intravenous methylprednisolone was given to ophthalmopathy patients. The approximately 90 discovery patients were divided at random into training and test sets in a 7:3 ratio. Thyroid tissue and blood T-cell repertoires from several Graves' hyperthyroidism patients were also compared in the study. Whether ophthalmopathy could be predicted prospectively was tested in an independent validation cohort made up of about 18 hyperthyroidism patients plus 17 patients who later progressed to ophthalmopathy. TCR V-J signatures able to tell the groups apart were searched for in a discovery cohort of 95 or so patients, of whom 40 to 45 had Graves' ophthalmopathy and 57 had stable Graves' hyperthyroidism. The paper describes TCR Vbeta CDR3 sequencing of about 140 peripheral blood samples, made up of 43 ophthalmopathy patients, 70 to 75 hyperthyroidism patients and 17 progressor patients. What the study reported, not specific to this receptor: In validation, the model predicted progression to ophthalmopathy a median of 6.5 months before onset, with 70% to 71% sensitivity and about 75% specificity. A model built on a 13 V-J signature distinguished ophthalmopathy from stable hyperthyroidism, reaching about 89% sensitivity and under 84% specificity in cross-validation and 80%/75% in testing. Most expanded thyroid clonotypes (frequency above 0.001) were also found in blood, which suggests that blood repertoires may mirror thyroid immune responses. Sample size was not statistically predetermined, and blinding of investigators to group allocation was not performed.

The CDR3 measures 16 amino acids from cysteine to phenylalanine. Of all the DNA, just the CDR3 is kept, 48 bases in frame from base 1. CDR1 and CDR2, per the germline V gene, are MNHEY and SVGEGT. Unmatched junction bases come to 16, with V trimmed by 7 bases and J by 10 bases. Stable Graves' hyperthyroidism was defined as no progression to ophthalmopathy during 18 months of follow-up. The hyperthyroidism patients were between 18 and 65 years old and newly diagnosed, with a disease duration of less than 2 months. Any patient with an uncontrolled infection, another autoimmune disease, pregnancy or lactation was excluded. Diagnoses were based on clinical symptoms, serum thyroxine and TRAb, thyroid ultrasound and orbital computed tomography. Ficoll-Paque density gradient centrifugation was used to isolate PBMCs from 8.5 to 10 ml of fresh peripheral blood. Total RNA was extracted using Trizol reagent, and RNA quality was assessed on an Agilent 2100 Bioanalyzer.

Amplification of TCR beta CDR3 regions was carried out from RNA transcripts. A first-round RT-PCR of the TCR CDR3 used the HTBI primer set with the Qiagen OneStep RT-PCR kit. Libraries were constructed in a second round of multiplex PCR, after which size selection and purification were performed. Libraries were sequenced paired-end with 100 bp reads on an Illumina HiSeq2000. Per the original workflow: SOAPnuke was used to process the raw data, with reads discarded if the reads contained adapters or uncalled bases, had a mean Phred below 15, or lacked an exact constant-primer or identifier match. High-quality paired reads were merged using COPE v1.2.5, and each unique nucleotide sequence was defined as a clonotype. MiTCR v1.1 was used to align clonotypes to the IMGT TRBV, TRBD and TRBJ reference segments. Only V-J combinations with frequency above 0.0001, covering about 99% of repertoires, were analysed. A TCS score was defined as the ratio between F50 (clonal expansion) and ExV (chaos), using BLOSUM62-based TCRdist between CDR3 peptides within each V-J. Welch's t-statistics and random forest reduced 450 to 600 V-J features to some 14, which were used in a naive Bayes classifier (R e1071). TCRdb itself trimmed the public reads at Q25 with fastp, ran MiXCR and retained productive beta chains. Every entry covers one CDR3 protein and lists the most common genes and DNA from its rows. The V and J calls were not made by the authors but by TCRdb's processing. This sample lists about 400,000 distinct CDR3 sequences; roughly 13% were detected once. The ten largest make up roughly 9.2% of the sample.

This clonotype was seen ten or more times. It lacks a known antigen. No qualities accompany the bases; no much larger clone lies one base away. The rearranged chain carries TRBV6-2 or TRBV6-3 and TRBJ2-3; 11 bases in the junction line up with TRBD2. This sequence was found in a woman aged 18 to 35 with Graves' hyperthyroidism. The specimen sequenced was blood. The CDR3: CASTLVTSGSGGAQYF. The nucleotides read TGTGCCAGCACACTCGTAACTAGCGGGAGCGGAGGAGCGCAGTATTTT.